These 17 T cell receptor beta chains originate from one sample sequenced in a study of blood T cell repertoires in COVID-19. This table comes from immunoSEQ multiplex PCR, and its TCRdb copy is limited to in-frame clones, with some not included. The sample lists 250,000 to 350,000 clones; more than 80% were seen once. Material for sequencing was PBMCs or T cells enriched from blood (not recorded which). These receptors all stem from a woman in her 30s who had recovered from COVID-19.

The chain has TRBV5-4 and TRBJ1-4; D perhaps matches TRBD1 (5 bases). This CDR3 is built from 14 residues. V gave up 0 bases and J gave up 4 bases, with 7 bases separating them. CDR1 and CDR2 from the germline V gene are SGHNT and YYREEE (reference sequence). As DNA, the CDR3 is TGTGCCAGCAGCTTGGAGGGGTTTAATGAAAAACTGTTTTTT. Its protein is CASSLEGFNEKLFF.

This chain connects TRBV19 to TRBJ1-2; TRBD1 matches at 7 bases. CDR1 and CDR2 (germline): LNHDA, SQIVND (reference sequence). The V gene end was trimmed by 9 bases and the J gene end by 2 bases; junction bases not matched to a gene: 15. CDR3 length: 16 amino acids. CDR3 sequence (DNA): TGTGCCAGAGACCACTTCCAGGGGGAGCGAAACTATGGCTACACCTTC. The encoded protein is CARDHFQGERNYGYTF.

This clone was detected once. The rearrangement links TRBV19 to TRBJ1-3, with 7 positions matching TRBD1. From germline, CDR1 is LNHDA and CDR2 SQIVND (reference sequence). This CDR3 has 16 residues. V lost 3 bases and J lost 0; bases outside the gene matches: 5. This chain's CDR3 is CASSIGQANSGNTIYF. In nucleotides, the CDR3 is TGTGCCAGTAGTATCGGACAGGCGAACTCTGGAAACACCATATATTTT.

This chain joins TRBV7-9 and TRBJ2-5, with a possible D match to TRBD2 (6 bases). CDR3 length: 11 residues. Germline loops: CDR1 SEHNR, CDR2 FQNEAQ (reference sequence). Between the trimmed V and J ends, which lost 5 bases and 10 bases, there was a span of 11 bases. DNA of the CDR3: TGTGCCAGCAGCCGGGAGAGTGGCCAGTACTTC. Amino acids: CASSRESGQYF.

The CDR3 region is CASSVGQTGTQYF. The CDR3 DNA reads TGTGCCAGCAGCGTAGGGCAAACAGGGACCCAGTACTTC. The V call is TRBV9, the J call TRBJ2-5; possibly TRBD1 for D (5 bases). V was trimmed by 0 bases and J by 7 bases, leaving 10 bases between them. Germline lookup yields CDR1 SGDLS and CDR2 YYNGEE. The length of the CDR3 is 13 residues.

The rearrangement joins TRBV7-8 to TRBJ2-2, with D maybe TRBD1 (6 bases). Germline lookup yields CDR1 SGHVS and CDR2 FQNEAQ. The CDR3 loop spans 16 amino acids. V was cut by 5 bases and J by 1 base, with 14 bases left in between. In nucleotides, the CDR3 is TGTGCCAGCAGCCGACGGGACATCTTGAACACCGGGGAGCTGTTTTTT. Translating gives CASSRRDILNTGELFF.

The CDR3 region is CASSLYISTNEKLFF. CDR3 nucleotides: TGTGCCAGCAGTTTATACATATCTACTAATGAAAAACTGTTTTTT. The V gene is TRBV7-9, the J gene TRBJ1-4; D unclear. The V gene lost 6 bases and the J gene lost 2 bases, with 13 bases spanning the gap. CDR3 size: 15 residues. The germline gives CDR1 SEHNR, CDR2 FQNEAQ (reference sequence).

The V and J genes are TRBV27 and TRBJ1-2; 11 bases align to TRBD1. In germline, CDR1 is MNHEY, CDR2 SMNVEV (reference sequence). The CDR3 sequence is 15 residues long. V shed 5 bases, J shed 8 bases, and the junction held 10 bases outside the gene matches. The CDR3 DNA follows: TGTGCCAGCAGTGGACGGACAGGGGGCGACTCGGGCTACACCTTC. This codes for CASSGRTGGDSGYTF.

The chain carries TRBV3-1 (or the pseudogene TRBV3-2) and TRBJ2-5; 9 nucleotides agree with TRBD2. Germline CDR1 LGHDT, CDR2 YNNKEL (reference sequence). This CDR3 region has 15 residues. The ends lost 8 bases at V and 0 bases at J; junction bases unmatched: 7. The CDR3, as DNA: TGTGCCAGCCGCGGGCTAGCGGGAAACCAAGAGACCCAGTACTTC. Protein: CASRGLAGNQETQYF.

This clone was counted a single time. This chain's CDR3 is CSASVTMETQYF. The CDR3 DNA reads TGCAGTGCTAGTGTCACAATGGAGACCCAGTACTTC. This rearrangement joins TRBV20-1 to TRBJ2-5; no clear D. CDR3 length: 12 amino acids. The ends were cut back, 3 bases at V and 5 bases at J, with 10 bases in the middle. Per the germline V gene, CDR1 is DFQATT and CDR2 is SNEGSKA (reference sequence).

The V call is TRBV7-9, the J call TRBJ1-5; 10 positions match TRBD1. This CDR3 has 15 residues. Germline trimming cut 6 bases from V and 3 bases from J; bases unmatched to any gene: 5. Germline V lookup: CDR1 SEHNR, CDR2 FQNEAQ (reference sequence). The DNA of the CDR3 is TGTGCCAGCAGTTCCGACAGGGGGCTCAATCAGCCCCAGCATTTT. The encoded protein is CASSSDRGLNQPQHF.

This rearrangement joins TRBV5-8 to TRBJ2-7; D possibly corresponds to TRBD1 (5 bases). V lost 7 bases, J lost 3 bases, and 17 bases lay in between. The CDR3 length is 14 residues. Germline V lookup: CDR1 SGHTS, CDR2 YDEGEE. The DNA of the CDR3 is TGTGCCAGCCCTGGCCCCAGGGCATACTACGAGCAGTACTTC. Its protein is CASPGPRAYYEQYF. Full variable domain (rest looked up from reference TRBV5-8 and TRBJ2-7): EAGVTQSPTHLIKTRGQQATLRCSPISGHTSVYWYQQALGLGLQFLLWYDEGEERNRGNFPPRFSGRQFPNYSSELNVNALELEDSALYLCASPGPRAYYEQYFGPGTRLTVT.

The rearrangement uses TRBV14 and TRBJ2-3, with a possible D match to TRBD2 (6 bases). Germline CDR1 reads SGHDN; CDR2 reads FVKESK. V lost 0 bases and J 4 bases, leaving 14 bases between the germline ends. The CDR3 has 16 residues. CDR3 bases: TGTGCCAGCAGCCAAGATCGGCTAGCGTTCGCAGATACGCAGTATTTT. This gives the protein CASSQDRLAFADTQYF.

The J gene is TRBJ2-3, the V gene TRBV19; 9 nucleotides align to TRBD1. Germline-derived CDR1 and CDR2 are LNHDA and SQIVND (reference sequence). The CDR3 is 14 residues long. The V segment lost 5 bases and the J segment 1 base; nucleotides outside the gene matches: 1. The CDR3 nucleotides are TGTGCCAGTAGTCGACAGGGGGGCACAGATACGCAGTATTTT. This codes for CASSRQGGTDTQYF. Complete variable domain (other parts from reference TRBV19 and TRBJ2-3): DGGITQSPKYLFRKEGQNVTLSCEQNLNHDAMYWYRQDPGQGLRLIYYSQIVNDFQKGDIAEGYSVSREKKESFPLTVTSAQKNPTAFYLCASSRQGGTDTQYFGPGTRLTVL.

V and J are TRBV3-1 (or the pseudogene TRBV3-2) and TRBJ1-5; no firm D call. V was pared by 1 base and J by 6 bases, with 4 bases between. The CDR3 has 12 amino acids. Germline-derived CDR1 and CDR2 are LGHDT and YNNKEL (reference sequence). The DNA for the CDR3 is TGTGCCAGCAGCCAAGCGGGTCAGCCCCAGCATTTT. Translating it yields CASSQAGQPQHF.

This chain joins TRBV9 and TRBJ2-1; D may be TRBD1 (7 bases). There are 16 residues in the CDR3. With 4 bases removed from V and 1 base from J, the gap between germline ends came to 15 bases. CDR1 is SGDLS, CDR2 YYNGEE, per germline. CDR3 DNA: TGTGCCAGCAGCCCCGCATCAGGGGGGTCCTACAATGAGCAGTTCTTC. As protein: CASSPASGGSYNEQFF.

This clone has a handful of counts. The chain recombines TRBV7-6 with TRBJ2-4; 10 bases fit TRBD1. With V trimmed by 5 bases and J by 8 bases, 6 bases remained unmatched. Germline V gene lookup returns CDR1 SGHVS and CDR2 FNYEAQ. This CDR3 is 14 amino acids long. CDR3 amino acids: CASSLRTGGDIQYF. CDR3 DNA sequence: TGTGCCAGCAGCCTACGGACAGGGGGGGACATTCAGTACTTC.